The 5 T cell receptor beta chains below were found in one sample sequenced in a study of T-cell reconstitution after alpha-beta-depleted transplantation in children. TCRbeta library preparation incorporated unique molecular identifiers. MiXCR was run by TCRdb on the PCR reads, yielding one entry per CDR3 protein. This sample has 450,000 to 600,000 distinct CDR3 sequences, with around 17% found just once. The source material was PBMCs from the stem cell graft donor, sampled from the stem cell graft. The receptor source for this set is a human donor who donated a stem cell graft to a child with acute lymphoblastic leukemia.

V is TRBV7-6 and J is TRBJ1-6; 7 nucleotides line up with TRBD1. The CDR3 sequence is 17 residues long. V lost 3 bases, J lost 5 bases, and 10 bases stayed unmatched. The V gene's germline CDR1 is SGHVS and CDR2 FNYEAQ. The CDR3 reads CASSFGPGQSHNSPLHF. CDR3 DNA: TGTGCCAGCAGCTTTGGGCCGGGACAGAGCCATAATTCACCCCTCCACTTT. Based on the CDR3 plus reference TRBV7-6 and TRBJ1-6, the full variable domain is GAGVSQSPRYKVTKRGQDVALRCDPISGHVSLYWYRQALGQGPEFLTYFNYEAQQDKSGLPNDRFSAERPEGSISTLTIQRTEQRDSAMYRCASSFGPGQSHNSPLHFGNGTRLTVT.

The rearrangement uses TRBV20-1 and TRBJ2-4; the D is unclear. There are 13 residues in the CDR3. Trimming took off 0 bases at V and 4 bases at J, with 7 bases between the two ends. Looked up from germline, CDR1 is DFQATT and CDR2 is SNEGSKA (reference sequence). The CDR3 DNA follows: TGCAGTGCTAGAGATGGCTTAAAAAACATTCAGTACTTC. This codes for CSARDGLKNIQYF.

CDR3 bases: TGCAGTGCTAGAGACCCTAGGACAGGGCACTATGGCTACACCTTC. This codes for CSARDPRTGHYGYTF. The chain links TRBV20-1 to TRBJ1-2; 8 bases match TRBD1. The CDR3 sequence is 15 residues long. Germline V gene sequence: CDR1 DFQATT, CDR2 SNEGSKA (reference sequence). V shed 0 bases, J shed 3 bases, and the junction held 6 bases outside the gene matches.

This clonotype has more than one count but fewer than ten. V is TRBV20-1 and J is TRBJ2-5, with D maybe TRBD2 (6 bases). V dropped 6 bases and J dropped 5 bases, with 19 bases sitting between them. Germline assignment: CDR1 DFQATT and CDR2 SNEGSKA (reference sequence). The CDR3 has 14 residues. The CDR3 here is CSASPAGPYETQYF. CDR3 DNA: TGCAGTGCCTCCCCGGCGGGGCCTTATGAGACCCAGTACTTC.

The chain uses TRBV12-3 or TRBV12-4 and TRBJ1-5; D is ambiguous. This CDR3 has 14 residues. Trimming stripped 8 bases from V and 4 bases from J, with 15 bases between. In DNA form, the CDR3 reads TGTGCCAGCGACTACTCTCCCAAAAATCAGCCCCAGCATTTT. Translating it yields CASDYSPKNQPQHF.